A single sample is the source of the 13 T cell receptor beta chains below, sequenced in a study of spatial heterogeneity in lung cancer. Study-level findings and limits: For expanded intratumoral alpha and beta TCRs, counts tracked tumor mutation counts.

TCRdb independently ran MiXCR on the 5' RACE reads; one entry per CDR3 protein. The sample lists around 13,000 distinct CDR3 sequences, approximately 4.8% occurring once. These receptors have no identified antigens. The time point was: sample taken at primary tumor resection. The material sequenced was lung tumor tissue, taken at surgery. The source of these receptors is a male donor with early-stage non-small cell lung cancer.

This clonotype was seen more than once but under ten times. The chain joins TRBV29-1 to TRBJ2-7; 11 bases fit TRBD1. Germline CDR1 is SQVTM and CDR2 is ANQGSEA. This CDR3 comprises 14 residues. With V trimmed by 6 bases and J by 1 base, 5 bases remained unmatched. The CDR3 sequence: CSVAGTGGSYEQYF. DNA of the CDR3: TGCAGCGTGGCAGGGACAGGGGGATCCTACGAGCAGTACTTC.

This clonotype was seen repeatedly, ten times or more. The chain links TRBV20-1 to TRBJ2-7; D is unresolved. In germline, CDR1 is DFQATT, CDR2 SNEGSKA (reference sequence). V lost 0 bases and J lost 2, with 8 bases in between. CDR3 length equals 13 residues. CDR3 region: CSARDLRAYEQYF. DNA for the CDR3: TGCAGTGCTAGAGATCTTCGGGCCTACGAGCAGTACTTC.

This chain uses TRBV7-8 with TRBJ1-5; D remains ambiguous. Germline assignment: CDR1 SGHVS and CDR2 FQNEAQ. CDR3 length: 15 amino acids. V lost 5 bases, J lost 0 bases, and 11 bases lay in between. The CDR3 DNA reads TGTGCCAGCAGCCTTCAGGAGACTAGCAATCAGCCCCAGCATTTT. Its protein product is CASSLQETSNQPQHF.

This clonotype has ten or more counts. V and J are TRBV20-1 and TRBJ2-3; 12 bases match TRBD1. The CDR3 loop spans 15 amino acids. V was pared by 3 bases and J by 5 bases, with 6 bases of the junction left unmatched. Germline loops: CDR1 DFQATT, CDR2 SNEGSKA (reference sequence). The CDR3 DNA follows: TGCAGTGCTAGTCCAGGGACAGGGGGCTTAGATACGCAGTATTTT. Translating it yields CSASPGTGGLDTQYF.

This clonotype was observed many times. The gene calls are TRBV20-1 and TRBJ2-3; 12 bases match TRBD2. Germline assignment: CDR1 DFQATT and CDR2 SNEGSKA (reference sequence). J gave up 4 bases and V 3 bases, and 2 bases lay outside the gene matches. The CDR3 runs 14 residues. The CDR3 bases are TGCAGTGCTAGGTCTAGCGGGGGGGCAGATACGCAGTATTTT. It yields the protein CSARSSGGADTQYF.

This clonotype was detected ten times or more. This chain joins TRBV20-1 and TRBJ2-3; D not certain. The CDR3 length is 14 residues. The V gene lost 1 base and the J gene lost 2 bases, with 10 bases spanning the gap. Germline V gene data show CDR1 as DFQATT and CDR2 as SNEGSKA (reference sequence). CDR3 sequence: CSARVDPSTDTQYF. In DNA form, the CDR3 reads TGCAGTGCTAGAGTTGACCCGTCCACAGATACGCAGTATTTT.

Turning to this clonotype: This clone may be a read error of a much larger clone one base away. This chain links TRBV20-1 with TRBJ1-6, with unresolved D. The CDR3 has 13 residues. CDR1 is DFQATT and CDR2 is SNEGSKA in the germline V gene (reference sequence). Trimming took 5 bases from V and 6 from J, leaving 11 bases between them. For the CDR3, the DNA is TGCAGTGCTGGTCAGGCGGGTAATTCACCCCTCCACTTT. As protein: CSAGQAGNSPLHF.

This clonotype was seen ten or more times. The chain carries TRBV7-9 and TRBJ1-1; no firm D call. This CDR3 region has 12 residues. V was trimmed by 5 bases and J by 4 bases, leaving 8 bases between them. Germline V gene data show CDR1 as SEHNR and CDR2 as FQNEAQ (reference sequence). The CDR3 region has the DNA TGTGCCAGCAGCAGAGCAAGCACTGAAGCTTTCTTT. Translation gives CASSRASTEAFF.

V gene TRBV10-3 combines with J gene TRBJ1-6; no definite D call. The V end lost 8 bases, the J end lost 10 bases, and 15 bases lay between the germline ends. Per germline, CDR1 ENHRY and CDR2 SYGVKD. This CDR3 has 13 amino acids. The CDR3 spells CAIGGMPPSPLHF. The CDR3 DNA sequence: TGTGCCATCGGAGGCATGCCTCCCTCACCCCTCCACTTT.

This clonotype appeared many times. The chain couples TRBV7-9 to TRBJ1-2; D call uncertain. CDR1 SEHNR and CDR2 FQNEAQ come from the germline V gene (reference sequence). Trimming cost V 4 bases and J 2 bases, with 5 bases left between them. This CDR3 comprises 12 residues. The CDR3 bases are TGTGCCAGCAGCTCTATCAACTATGGCTACACCTTC. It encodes CASSSINYGYTF. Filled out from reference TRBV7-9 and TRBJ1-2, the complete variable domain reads DTGVSQNPRHKITKRGQNVTFRCDPISEHNRLYWYRQTLGQGPEFLTYFQNEAQLEKSRLLSDRFSAERPKGSFSTLEIQRTEQGDSAMYLCASSSINYGYTFGSGTRLTVV.

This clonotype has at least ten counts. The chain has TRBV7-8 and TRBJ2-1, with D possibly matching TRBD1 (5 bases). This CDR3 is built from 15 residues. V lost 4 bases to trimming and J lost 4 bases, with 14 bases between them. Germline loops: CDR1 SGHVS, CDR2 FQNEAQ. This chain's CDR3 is CASSSRSGSYNEQFF. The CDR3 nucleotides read TGTGCCAGCAGCTCCCGGTCAGGGTCGTACAATGAGCAGTTCTTC.

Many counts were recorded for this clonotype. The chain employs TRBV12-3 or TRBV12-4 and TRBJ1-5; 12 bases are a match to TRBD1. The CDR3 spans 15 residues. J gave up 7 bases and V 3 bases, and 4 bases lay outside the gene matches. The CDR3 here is CASSLGQGAWQPQHF. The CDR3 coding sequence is TGTGCCAGCAGTTTGGGACAGGGGGCATGGCAGCCCCAGCATTTT.

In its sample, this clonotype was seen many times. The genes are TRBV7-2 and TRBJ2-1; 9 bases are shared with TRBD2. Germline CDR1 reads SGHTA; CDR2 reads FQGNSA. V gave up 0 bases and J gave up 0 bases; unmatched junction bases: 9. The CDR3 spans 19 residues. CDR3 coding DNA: TGTGCCAGCAGCTTAGCGAGCGGGGGGCTTGCTAGCTCCTACAATGAGCAGTTCTTC. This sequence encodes CASSLASGGLASSYNEQFF.